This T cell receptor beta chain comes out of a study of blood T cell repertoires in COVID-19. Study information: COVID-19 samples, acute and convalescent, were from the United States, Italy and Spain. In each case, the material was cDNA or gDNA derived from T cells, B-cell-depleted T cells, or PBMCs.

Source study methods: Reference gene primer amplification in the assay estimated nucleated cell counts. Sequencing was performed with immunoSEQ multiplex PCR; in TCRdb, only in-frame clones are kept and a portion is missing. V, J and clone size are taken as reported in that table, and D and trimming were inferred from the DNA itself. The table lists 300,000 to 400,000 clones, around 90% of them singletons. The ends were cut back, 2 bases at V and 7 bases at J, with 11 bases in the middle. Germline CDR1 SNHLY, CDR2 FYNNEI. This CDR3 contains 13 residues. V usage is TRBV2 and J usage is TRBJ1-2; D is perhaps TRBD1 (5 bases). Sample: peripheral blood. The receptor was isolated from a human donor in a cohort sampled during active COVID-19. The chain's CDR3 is CASSERGTGGYTF. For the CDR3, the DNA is TGTGCCAGCAGTGAAAGGGGAACTGGTGGCTACACCTTC.